This TCR beta chain was recorded in a study of shared clonotypes between healthy human individuals. The assay was immunoSEQ multiplex PCR, and TCRdb's table has in-frame clones only and misses some. The sample records roughly 700,000 clones, 90% being singletons. The sequenced material came from memory CD8+ T cells from PBMCs. Described subset: CD45RO+ cells pooled with CCR7-negative TemRA cells. The sequence derives from a man aged 18 to 35 in good health. Some clones in this sample may be carry-over from other donors' samples.

The CDR3 DNA reads TGTGCCAGTAGTATAGATGACAGGGGAACAACCGGGGAGCTGTTTTTT. This codes for CASSIDDRGTTGELFF. The V gene is TRBV19, the J gene TRBJ2-2, with 8 bases that match TRBD1. CDR3 length: 16 residues. Unmatched junction bases numbered 5, after V lost 0 bases and J lost 5 bases. Germline CDR1 and CDR2: LNHDA and SQIVND (reference sequence).